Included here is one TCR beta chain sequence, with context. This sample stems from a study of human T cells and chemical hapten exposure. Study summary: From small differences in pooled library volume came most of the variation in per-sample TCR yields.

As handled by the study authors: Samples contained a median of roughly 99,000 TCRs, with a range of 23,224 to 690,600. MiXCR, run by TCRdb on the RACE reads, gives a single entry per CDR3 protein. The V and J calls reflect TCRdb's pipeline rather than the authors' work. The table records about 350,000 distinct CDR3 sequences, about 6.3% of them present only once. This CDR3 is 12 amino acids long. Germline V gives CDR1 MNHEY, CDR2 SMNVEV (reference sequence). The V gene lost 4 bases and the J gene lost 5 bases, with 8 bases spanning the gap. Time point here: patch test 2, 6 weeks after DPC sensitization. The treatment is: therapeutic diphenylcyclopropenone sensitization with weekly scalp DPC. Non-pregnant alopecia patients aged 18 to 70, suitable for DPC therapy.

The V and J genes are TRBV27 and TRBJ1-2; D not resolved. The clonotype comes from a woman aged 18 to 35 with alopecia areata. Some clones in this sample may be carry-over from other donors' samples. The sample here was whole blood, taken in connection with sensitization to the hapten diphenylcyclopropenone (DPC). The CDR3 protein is CASSSRAYGYTF. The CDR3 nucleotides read TGTGCCAGCAGTTCAAGGGCGTATGGCTACACCTTC.